Sequencing of this T cell receptor (beta chain) was carried out in a study of a mutant IDH1 vaccine in newly diagnosed glioma. Study in general: Patients got radiotherapy, temozolomide, or both beforehand, and most got both. Participants attended visit V12, the safety follow-up, at week 35, and then attended visit V13 at week 47. Notes on the study in general: Evidence of vaccine-induced immune responses was documented in approximately 93% of patients.

Time point defined: week 47, end of study. In every dose of vaccine, 300 ug of mutant IDH1 20-mer peptide was given alongside topical imiquimod. Donor tumors were new WHO grade 3 or 4 IDH1-mutant, ATRX-lost astrocytomas. The ends lost 4 bases at V and 4 bases at J; junction bases unmatched: 7. Per the germline V gene, CDR1 is MNHNS and CDR2 is SASEGT. The CDR3 runs to 16 residues. This clone was counted only a few times. Its target is not known. Produced via immunoSEQ multiplex PCR; TCRdb's table is partial and in-frame only. This sample yields about 24,000 clones, of which more than 75% are seen a single time; over 3% belongs to the top ten.

The sample was PBMCs, taken from a glioma patient whose treatment included an IDH1 peptide vaccine. The receptor's source is a man in his forties with glioma. Some clones in this sample may be carry-over from other donors' samples. The V and J genes are TRBV6-1 and TRBJ2-2, with 9 bases lining up with TRBD1. The CDR3 loop reads CASSGRTGVRTGELFF. CDR3 nucleotide sequence: TGTGCCAGCAGTGGCCGGACAGGGGTCCGCACCGGGGAGCTGTTTTTT.